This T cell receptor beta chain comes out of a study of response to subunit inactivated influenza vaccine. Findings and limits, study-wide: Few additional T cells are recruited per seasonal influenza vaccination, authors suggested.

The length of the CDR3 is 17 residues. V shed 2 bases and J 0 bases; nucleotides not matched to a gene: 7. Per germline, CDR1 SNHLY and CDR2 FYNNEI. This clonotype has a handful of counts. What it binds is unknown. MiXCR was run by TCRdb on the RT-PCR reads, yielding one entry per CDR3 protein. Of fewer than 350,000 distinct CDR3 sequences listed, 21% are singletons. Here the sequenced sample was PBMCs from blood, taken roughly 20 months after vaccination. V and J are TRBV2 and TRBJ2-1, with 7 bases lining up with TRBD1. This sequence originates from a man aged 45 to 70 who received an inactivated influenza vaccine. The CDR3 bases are TGTGCCAGCAGTGAATTTCCCGGGACAGCCTCCTACAATGAGCAGTTCTTC. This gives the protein CASSEFPGTASYNEQFF.